This T cell receptor (beta chain) was captured in a study of blood T cells in healthy people across ages. The CDR3 covers 14 residues. Trimming pared 6 bases from V and 3 bases from J, leaving 15 bases between. Overall study findings and caveats: Roughly linear declines in TCR beta diversity per million T cells occurred with age. Estimated diversity across one million T cells was deemed an underestimate.

It was with a sample-barcoded 5' primer and a J-beta primer mix that a second PCR of roughly 7 to 12 cycles was run. TCRdb reprocessed the 5' RACE reads with MiXCR, giving one entry per CDR3 protein. Of around 1.5 million distinct CDR3 sequences in the sample, almost 60% are singletons; the top ten hold more than 6%. This clonotype has only a few counts. Its antigen remains unknown. Sequenced input: blood. This clonotype originated in a man between 18 and 35 years old in good health. This chain joins TRBV12-3 or TRBV12-4 and TRBJ2-7; no clear D. The DNA for the CDR3 is TGTGCCAGCAGCCCAACGGGCCTTTTCTACGAGCAGTACTTC. This translates into CASSPTGLFYEQYF.